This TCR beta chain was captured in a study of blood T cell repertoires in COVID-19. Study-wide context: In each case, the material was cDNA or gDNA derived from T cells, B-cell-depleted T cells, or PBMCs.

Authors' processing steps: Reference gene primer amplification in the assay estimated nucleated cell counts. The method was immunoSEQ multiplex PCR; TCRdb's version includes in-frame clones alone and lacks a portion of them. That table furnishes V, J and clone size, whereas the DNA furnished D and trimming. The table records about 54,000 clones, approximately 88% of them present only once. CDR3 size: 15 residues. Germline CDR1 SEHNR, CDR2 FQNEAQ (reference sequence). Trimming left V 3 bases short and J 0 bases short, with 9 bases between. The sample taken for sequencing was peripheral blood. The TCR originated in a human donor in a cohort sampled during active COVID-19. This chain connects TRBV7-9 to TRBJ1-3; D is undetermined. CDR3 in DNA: TGTGCCAGCAGCTTTACGCGGAACTCTGGAAACACCATATATTTT. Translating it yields CASSFTRNSGNTIYF.